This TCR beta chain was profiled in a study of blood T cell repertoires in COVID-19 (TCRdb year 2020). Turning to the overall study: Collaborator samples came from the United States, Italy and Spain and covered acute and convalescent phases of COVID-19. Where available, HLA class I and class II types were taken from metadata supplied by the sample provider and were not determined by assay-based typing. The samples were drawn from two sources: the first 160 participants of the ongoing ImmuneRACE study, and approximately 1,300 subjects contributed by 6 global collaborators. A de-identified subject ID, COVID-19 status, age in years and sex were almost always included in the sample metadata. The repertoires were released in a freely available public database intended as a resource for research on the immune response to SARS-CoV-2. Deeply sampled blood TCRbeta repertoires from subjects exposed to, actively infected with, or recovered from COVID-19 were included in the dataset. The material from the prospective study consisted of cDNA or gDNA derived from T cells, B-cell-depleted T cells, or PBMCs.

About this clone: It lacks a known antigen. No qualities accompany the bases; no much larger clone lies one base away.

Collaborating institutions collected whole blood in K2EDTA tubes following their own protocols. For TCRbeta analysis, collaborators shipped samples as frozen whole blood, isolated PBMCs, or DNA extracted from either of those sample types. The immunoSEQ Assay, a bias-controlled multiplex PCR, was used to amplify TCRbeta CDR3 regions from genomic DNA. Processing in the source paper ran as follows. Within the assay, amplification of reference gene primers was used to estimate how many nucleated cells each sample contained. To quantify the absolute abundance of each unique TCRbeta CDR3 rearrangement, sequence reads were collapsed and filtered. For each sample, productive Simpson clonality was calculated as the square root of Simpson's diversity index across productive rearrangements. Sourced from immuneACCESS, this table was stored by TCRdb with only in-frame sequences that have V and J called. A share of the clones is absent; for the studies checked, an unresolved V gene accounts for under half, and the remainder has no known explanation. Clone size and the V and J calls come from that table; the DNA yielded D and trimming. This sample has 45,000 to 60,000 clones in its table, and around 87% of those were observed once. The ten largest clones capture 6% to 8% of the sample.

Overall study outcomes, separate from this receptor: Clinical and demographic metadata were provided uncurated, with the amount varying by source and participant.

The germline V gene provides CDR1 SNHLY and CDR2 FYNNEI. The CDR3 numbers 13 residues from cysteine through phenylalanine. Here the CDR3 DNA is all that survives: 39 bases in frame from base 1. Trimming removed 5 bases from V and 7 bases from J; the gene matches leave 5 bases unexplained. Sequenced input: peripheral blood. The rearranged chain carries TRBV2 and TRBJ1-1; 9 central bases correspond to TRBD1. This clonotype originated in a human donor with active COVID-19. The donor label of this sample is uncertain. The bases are TGTGCCAGCAGTTCACAGGGGGCAAATGAAGCTTTCTTT. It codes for CASSSQGANEAFF.